The 11 T cell receptor beta chains below were found in one sample sequenced in a study of CD8 T cells in Susac syndrome. Reverse transcription used about 0.45 to 1 ug RNA and random hexamers. Via MiXCR, TCRdb re-called the immunoSEQ multiplex PCR reads, giving one row per CDR3 protein. The sample lists over 130,000 distinct CDR3 sequences, 85% to 95% occurring once. Sample: CD4+ T cells from PBMCs. The origin of the receptors is a human donor with multiple sclerosis.

The V gene is TRBV5-1, the J gene TRBJ2-7, with TRBD1 identical over 7 bases. CDR3 size: 16 residues. From germline, CDR1 is SGHRS and CDR2 YFSETQ. J gave up 2 bases and V 1 base, and 9 bases lay outside the gene matches. The CDR3 loop is CASSLISDRVAYEQYF. CDR3 bases: TGCGCCAGCAGCTTGATCTCCGACAGGGTCGCCTACGAGCAGTACTTC.

J is TRBJ2-1 and V is TRBV20-1; tentative D call: TRBD2 (5 bases). Germline V gene lookup returns CDR1 DFQATT and CDR2 SNEGSKA (reference sequence). CDR3 length: 14 amino acids. The V end was cut by 1 base, the J end by 1 base, with 8 bases between. CDR3 sequence reads: CSARVTSSYNEQFF. CDR3 in DNA: TGCAGTGCTAGAGTAACTAGTTCCTACAATGAGCAGTTCTTC.

V usage is TRBV2 and J usage is TRBJ2-3; TRBD1 matches at 12 bases. V lost 5 bases and J lost 6; bases outside the gene matches: 6. Germline CDR1 and CDR2: SNHLY and FYNNEI. The CDR3 is 15 amino acids. CDR3: CASSSGTGGWDTQYF. CDR3 in DNA: TGTGCCAGCAGTTCCGGGACAGGGGGCTGGGATACGCAGTATTTT. The variable domain in full, with the rest retrieved from reference TRBV2 and TRBJ2-3, is EPEVTQTPSHQVTQMGQEVILRCVPISNHLYFYWYRQILGQKVEFLVSFYNNEISEKSEIFDDQFSVERPDGSNFTLKIRSTKLEDSAMYFCASSSGTGGWDTQYFGPGTRLTVL.

The chain joins TRBV28 to TRBJ2-7, with D hard to call. V was clipped by 4 bases and J by 6 bases, with 22 bases between them. Germline V gene sequence: CDR1 MDHEN, CDR2 SYDVKM. This CDR3 is built from 16 residues. The CDR3 bases are TGTGCCAGCAGTTCATTCTCCTCTGGCGAAATGGGCGAGCAGTACTTC. Translating it yields CASSSFSSGEMGEQYF.

This clonotype was seen a handful of times. DNA of the CDR3: TGTGCCAGCAGTGAGAAGGCCGGGATGGGCTACACCTTC. This gives the protein CASSEKAGMGYTF. The chain combines TRBV6-4 with TRBJ1-2, with D unresolved. V was shortened by 3 bases and J by 8 bases, with 13 bases between the two germline ends. The CDR3 spans 13 residues. Germline loops: CDR1 MRHNA, CDR2 SNTAGT.

The CDR3 loop reads CAWTQGLGQPQHF. CDR3 nucleotides: TGTGCCTGGACACAGGGTCTGGGCCAGCCCCAGCATTTT. This chain joins TRBV30 and TRBJ1-5; tentative D call: TRBD1 (6 bases). Germline-derived CDR1 and CDR2 are GTSNPN and SVGIG (reference sequence). The CDR3 loop spans 13 amino acids. Trimming removed 4 bases at V and 7 bases at J, with 14 bases between.

V and J are TRBV4-1 and TRBJ2-1, with D uncertain. The V and J ends lost 6 bases and 2 bases respectively, with 5 bases between them. The CDR3 runs to 12 residues. CDR1 MGHRA and CDR2 YSYEKL come from the germline V gene. The CDR3 DNA reads as TGCGCCAGCAGGGCGGCCTACAATGAGCAGTTCTTC. Protein: CASRAAYNEQFF.

The chain carries TRBV24-1 and TRBJ1-5; 11 bases are shared with TRBD1. Germline values: CDR1 KGHDR, CDR2 SFDVKD. This CDR3 is built from 16 residues. After removal of 2 bases from V and 6 bases from J, the junction contained 5 bases not matched to a gene. In DNA, the CDR3 is TGTGCCACCAGTGATTCGGGACAGGGGGTGGCTCAGCCCCAGCATTTT. Its translation is CATSDSGQGVAQPQHF.

This clonotype has more than one count but fewer than ten. This rearrangement joins TRBV6-1 to TRBJ2-3; 9 bases fit TRBD2. The V and J ends lost 4 bases and 3 bases, in that order; junction bases with no gene match: 5. This CDR3 is built from 15 residues. CDR1 and CDR2 from the germline V gene are MNHNS and SASEGT. The CDR3 sequence is CASSGSLAGTDTQYF. For the CDR3, the DNA is TGTGCCAGCAGTGGAAGTCTAGCGGGGACAGATACGCAGTATTTT.

This chain connects TRBV6-1 to TRBJ2-1, with D unclear. There are 11 residues in the CDR3. V lost 7 bases to trimming and J lost 3 bases, with 4 bases between them. Per the germline V gene, CDR1 is MNHNS and CDR2 is SASEGT. The DNA for the CDR3 is TGTGCCAGCAATATCTACAATGAGCAGTTCTTC. Translating gives CASNIYNEQFF.

The chain joins TRBV9 to TRBJ1-3; D is unresolved. Trimming took 0 bases from V and 2 from J, leaving 9 bases between them. The CDR3 runs 15 residues. CDR1 SGDLS and CDR2 YYNGEE come from the germline V gene. This CDR3 reads CASSVGEGPGNTIYF. As DNA, the CDR3 is TGTGCCAGCAGCGTAGGGGAAGGGCCTGGAAACACCATATATTTT.